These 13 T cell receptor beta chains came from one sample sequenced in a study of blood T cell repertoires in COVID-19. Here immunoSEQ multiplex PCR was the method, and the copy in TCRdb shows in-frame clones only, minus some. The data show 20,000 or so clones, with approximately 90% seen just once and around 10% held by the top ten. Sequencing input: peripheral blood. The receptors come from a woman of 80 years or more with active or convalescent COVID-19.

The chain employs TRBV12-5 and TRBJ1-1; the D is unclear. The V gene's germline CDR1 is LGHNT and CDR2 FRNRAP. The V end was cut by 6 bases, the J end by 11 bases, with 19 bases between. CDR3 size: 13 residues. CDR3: CASGPDYTISAFF. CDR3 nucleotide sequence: TGTGCTAGTGGGCCCGATTACACAATCTCGGCTTTCTTT.

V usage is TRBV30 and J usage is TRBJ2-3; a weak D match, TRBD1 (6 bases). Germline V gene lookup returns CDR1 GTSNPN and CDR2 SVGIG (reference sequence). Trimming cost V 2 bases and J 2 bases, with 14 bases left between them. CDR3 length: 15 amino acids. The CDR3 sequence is CAWSSQGQITDTQYF. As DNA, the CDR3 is TGTGCCTGGAGTTCTCAGGGGCAGATCACAGATACGCAGTATTTT. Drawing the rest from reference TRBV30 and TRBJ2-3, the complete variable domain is SQTIHQWPATLVQPVGSPLSLECTVEGTSNPNLYWYRQAAGRGLQLLFYSVGIGQISSEVPQNLSASRPQDRQFILSSKKLLLSDSGFYLCAWSSQGQITDTQYFGPGTRLTVL.

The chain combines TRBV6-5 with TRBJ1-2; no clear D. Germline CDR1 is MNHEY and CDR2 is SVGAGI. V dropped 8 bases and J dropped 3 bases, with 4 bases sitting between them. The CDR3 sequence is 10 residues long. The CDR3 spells CASYYYGYTF. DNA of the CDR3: TGTGCCAGCTACTACTATGGCTACACCTTC.

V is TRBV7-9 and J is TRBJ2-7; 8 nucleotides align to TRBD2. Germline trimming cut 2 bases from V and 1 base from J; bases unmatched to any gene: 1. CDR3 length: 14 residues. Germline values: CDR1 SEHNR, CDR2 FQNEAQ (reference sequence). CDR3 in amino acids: CASSLPGGSYEQYF. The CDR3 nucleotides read TGTGCCAGCAGCTTACCGGGAGGGTCCTACGAGCAGTACTTC.

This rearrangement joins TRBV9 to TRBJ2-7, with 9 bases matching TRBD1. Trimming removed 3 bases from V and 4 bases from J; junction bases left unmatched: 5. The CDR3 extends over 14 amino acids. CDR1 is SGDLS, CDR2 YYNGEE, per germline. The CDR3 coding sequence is TGTGCCAGCAGCGGTGGACAGGGGCGTTACGAGCAGTACTTC. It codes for CASSGGQGRYEQYF.

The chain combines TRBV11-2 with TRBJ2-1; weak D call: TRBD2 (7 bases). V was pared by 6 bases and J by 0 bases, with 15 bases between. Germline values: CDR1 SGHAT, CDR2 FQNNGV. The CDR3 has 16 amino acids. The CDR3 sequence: CASSLQAGASYNEQFF. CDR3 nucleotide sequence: TGTGCCAGCAGTCTCCAGGCGGGGGCCTCCTACAATGAGCAGTTCTTC.

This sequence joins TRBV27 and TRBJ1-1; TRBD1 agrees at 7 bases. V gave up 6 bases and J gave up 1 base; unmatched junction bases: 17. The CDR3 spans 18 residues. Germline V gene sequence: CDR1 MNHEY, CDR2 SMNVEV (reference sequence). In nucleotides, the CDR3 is TGTGCCAGCAGCCGAACCCCGGGACAGAGAGAGAGGAACACTGAAGCTTTCTTT. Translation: CASSRTPGQRERNTEAFF.

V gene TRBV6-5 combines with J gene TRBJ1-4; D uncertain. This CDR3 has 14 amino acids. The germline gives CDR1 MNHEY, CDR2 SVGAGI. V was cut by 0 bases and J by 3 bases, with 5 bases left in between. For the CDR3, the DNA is TGTGCCAGCAGTTACTCGGCAGCTAATGAAAAACTGTTTTTT. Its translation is CASSYSAANEKLFF.

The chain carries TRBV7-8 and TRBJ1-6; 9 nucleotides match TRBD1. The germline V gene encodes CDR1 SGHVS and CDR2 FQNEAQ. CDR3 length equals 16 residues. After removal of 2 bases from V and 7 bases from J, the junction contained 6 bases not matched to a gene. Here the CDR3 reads CASSLSQQGANSPLHF. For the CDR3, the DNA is TGTGCCAGCAGCTTAAGTCAACAGGGGGCGAATTCACCCCTCCACTTT.

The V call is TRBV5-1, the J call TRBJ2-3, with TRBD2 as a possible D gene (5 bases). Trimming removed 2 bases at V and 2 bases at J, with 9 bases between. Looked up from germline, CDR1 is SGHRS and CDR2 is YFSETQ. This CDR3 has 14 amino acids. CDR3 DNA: TGCGCCAGCAGCTTACCTAGCTACACAGATACGCAGTATTTT. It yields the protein CASSLPSYTDTQYF.

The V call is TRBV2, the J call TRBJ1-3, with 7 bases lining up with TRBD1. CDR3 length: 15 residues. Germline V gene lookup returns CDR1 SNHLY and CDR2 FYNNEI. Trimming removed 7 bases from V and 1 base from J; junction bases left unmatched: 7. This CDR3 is CASTDRKLSGNTIYF. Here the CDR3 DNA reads TGTGCCAGCACGGACAGGAAGCTTTCTGGAAACACCATATATTTT.

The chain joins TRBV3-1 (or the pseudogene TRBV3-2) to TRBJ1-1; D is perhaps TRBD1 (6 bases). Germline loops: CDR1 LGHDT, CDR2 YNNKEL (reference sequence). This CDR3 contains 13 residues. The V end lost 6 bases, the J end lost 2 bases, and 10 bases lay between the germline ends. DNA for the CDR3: TGTGCCAGCAGTTTACAGGGAAACACTGAAGCTTTCTTT. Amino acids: CASSLQGNTEAFF.

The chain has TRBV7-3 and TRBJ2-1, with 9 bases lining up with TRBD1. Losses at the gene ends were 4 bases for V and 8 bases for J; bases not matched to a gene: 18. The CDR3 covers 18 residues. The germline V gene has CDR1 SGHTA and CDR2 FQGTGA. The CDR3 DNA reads TGTGCCAGCAGCTCAGACGGTCCTGGACAGGGGATTTCATATGAGCAGTTCTTC. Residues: CASSSDGPGQGISYEQFF.